These T cell receptor beta chains were read from a single sample in a study of T cells in Graves' hyperthyroidism and ophthalmopathy. TCRdb used MiXCR to reprocess the multiplex PCR reads, holding one entry per CDR3 protein. This table holds under 400,000 distinct CDR3 sequences, roughly 20% found once. The sample taken for sequencing was blood. The receptors come from a woman in her forties or fifties with Graves' hyperthyroidism. Both conserved end residues are part of each CDR3. D genes are given only for firm matches. Size values are once, few and many counts, or a class for expanded clones, and some rows have none.

V	J	size	D	CDR3	DNA
TRBV28	TRBJ1-1	few	TRBD1	CASSTLDRGKTEAFF	TGTGCCAGCAGTACGCTCGACAGGGGAAAGACTGAAGCTTTCTTT
TRBV5-1	TRBJ2-5	many	NA	CASSFAGSQETQYF	TGCGCCAGCAGCTTCGCGGGTTCACAAGAGACCCAGTACTTC
TRBV10-3	TRBJ2-4	few	NA	CAISESMGIQYF	TGTGCCATCAGTGAGTCGATGGGCATTCAGTACTTC
TRBV7-2	TRBJ2-3	few	NA	CASSFRLGDTQYF	TGTGCCAGCAGTTTCCGACTTGGAGATACGCAGTATTTT
TRBV27	TRBJ1-2	NA	NA	CASSSPGPGVVTF	TGTGCCAGCAGTTCCCCTGGGCCCGGGGTGGTTACCTTC
TRBV2	TRBJ2-5	few	NA	CASSDGPQETQYF	TGTGCCAGCAGTGACGGGCCTCAAGAGACCCAGTACTTC
TRBV10-3	TRBJ1-6	many	NA	CAISVGTGGGNSPLHF	TGTGCCATCAGTGTGGGCACCGGGGGAGGTAATTCACCCCTCCACTTT
TRBV2	TRBJ1-1	NA	NA	CASRDGQTYTEAFF	TGTGCCAGCAGAGACGGACAGACCTACACTGAAGCTTTCTTT
TRBV30	TRBJ1-1	once	TRBD1	CAWRAGGANTEAFF	TGTGCCTGGAGAGCAGGGGGCGCGAATACTGAAGCTTTCTTT
TRBV3-1	TRBJ2-1	many	TRBD2	CASSQEGGFEQFF	TGTGCCAGCAGCCAAGAGGGGGGGTTTGAGCAGTTCTTC
TRBV5-1	TRBJ2-2	few	TRBD2	CASSAASGTSNTGELFF	TGCGCCAGCAGCGCCGCCTCCGGGACTAGCAACACCGGGGAGCTGTTTTTT
TRBV27	TRBJ2-1	NA	TRBD2	CASSITGSAGVRGTNEQFF	TGTGCCAGCAGTATAACAGGGTCAGCGGGAGTGCGGGGTACCAATGAGCAGTTCTTC
TRBV12-3/TRBV12-4	TRBJ1-5	many	NA	CASTSVGQPQHF	TGTGCCAGCACCTCTGTGGGTCAGCCCCAGCATTTT
TRBV5-1	TRBJ1-4	many	TRBD1	CASSAPTGGNEKLFF	TGCGCCAGCAGCGCACCGACAGGGGGGAATGAAAAACTGTTTTTT
TRBV28	TRBJ1-1	many	TRBD1	CASFTGAGTEAFF	TGTGCCAGTTTTACAGGGGCCGGCACTGAAGCTTTCTTT
TRBV28	TRBJ2-5	NA	NA	CASSPGVETQYF	TGTGCCAGCAGTCCGGGGGTAGAGACCCAGTACTTC
TRBV12-3/TRBV12-4	TRBJ2-2	many	TRBD1	CASSPQGTGDGGELFF	TGTGCCAGCAGTCCCCAAGGGACAGGGGATGGCGGGGAGCTGTTTTTT
TRBV12-3/TRBV12-4	TRBJ1-2	many	NA	CASSLSGGGNYGYTF	TGTGCCAGCAGTTTGTCAGGCGGGGGGAACTATGGCTACACCTTC
TRBV27	TRBJ2-1	many	NA	CASSLGGFTYNEQFF	TGTGCCAGCAGTTTGGGTGGCTTTACCTACAATGAGCAGTTCTTC
TRBV19	TRBJ1-2	few	TRBD1	CASSMQQGAYGYTF	TGTGCCAGTAGTATGCAACAGGGGGCTTATGGCTACACCTTC
TRBV18	TRBJ1-6	NA	NA	CASSPSGSSYNSPLHF	TGTGCCAGCTCACCCTCAGGAAGCTCCTATAATTCACCCCTCCACTTT
TRBV5-1	TRBJ2-3	NA	NA	CASSSEDGSQYF	TGCGCCAGCAGCTCGGAGGACGGGTCGCAGTATTTT
TRBV5-8	TRBJ1-1	few	TRBD1	CASSTGQGAVTEAFF	TGTGCCAGCAGCACAGGACAGGGGGCGGTCACTGAAGCTTTCTTT
TRBV20-1	TRBJ1-1	few	TRBD1	CSPQGDTEAFF	TGCAGCCCCCAGGGGGACACTGAAGCTTTCTTT
TRBV28	TRBJ2-2	few	NA	CASSLGVRTGELFF	TGTGCCAGCAGTTTGGGGGTGAGGACCGGGGAGCTGTTTTTT
TRBV2	TRBJ2-7	NA	NA	CASSVLGISNEQYF	TGTGCCAGCAGTGTGCTGGGGATTTCGAACGAGCAGTACTTC
TRBV12-5	TRBJ1-2	many	NA	CASGLDSYIGYTF	TGTGCTAGTGGTTTGGACAGTTACATAGGCTACACCTTC
TRBV6-5	TRBJ2-7	NA	NA	CASSYSQGVGLNEQYF	TGTGCCAGCAGTTACTCCCAGGGAGTGGGGCTGAACGAGCAGTACTTC
TRBV11-3	TRBJ2-1	few	TRBD2	CASSLVPSGRSEQFF	TGTGCCAGCAGCTTAGTCCCTAGCGGGAGAAGTGAGCAGTTCTTC
TRBV30	TRBJ1-2	NA	NA	CAWKLSGAYGYTF	TGTGCCTGGAAGCTTTCAGGGGCTTATGGCTACACCTTC
TRBV2	TRBJ2-1	many	TRBD2	CASRASGSYNEQFF	TGTGCCAGCAGGGCTAGCGGGAGCTACAATGAGCAGTTCTTC
TRBV7-9	TRBJ2-2	few	TRBD2	CASSFGGASGELFF	TGTGCCAGCAGCTTCGGGGGGGCCTCCGGGGAGCTGTTTTTT
TRBV5-1	TRBJ2-7	many	NA	CASSLGNSYEQYF	TGCGCCAGCAGCTTAGGAAACTCCTACGAGCAGTACTTC
TRBV18	TRBJ2-1	NA	TRBD2	CASSRGLADISSYNEQFF	TGTGCCAGCTCACGGGGACTAGCGGACATCAGCTCCTACAATGAGCAGTTCTTC
TRBV3-1	TRBJ1-1	many	TRBD1	CASSQFYFGQENTEAFF	TGTGCCAGCAGCCAATTTTATTTCGGACAGGAGAACACTGAAGCTTTCTTT
TRBV5-5	TRBJ2-5	many	NA	CASSLTTGFGETQYF	TGTGCCAGCAGCTTAACAACAGGGTTCGGGGAGACCCAGTACTTC
TRBV19	TRBJ2-2	NA	NA	CASSIVPSPGELFF	TGTGCCAGTAGTATAGTCCCGTCCCCCGGGGAGCTGTTTTTT